This TCR beta chain was profiled in a study of cytomegalovirus exposure and HLA in healthy donors. Study context: Of about 390 genotyped donors, more than 65% grouped in the Caucasian-associated ancestry cluster.

Germline V gene data show CDR1 as SGHTA and CDR2 as FQGTGA. This CDR3 has 15 amino acids. V lost 5 bases and J 0 bases, leaving 8 bases between the germline ends. Overall study findings and caveats: Listed as cytomegalovirus-associated were about 160 TCR beta chains.

PCR involved 60 Vbeta and 13 Jbeta primers. Sequencing used immunoSEQ multiplex PCR; TCRdb keeps in-frame clones, though not all of them. The sample records around 150,000 clones, 80% to 90% being singletons. With respect to this clone: Its antigen remains unknown.

The J gene is TRBJ2-6, the V gene TRBV7-3; D is uncertain. The TCR was taken from a man between 18 and 29 years old in good health and CMV-seropositive. The sample comprised PBMCs. CDR3 bases: TGTGCCAGCAGCCAATTGAGCTCTGGGGCCAACGTCCTGACTTTC. Residues: CASSQLSSGANVLTF.